This TCR beta chain was obtained from a study of T-cell memory formation after mild COVID-19 (dated by TCRdb to the early 2020s). About the investigation overall: TCR sequence clusters from the two donors were found to be largely donor specific. Longitudinal TCRalpha and TCRbeta repertoire sequencing tracked T-cell clones expanding and contracting after mild COVID-19 in two donors. Two young, previously healthy adult volunteers, one female and one male, were included in the cohort.

TCRdb shows the sequencer as Illumina NovaSeq 6000. cDNA libraries for TCRalpha and TCRbeta were prepared by 5'RACE using constant-segment primers, with sample barcodes and unique molecular identifiers added. Trizol reagent was used to extract RNA from every sample. Library amplification was performed in two PCR steps, and a second sample barcode and Illumina TruSeq adapters were introduced in the second step. Sequencing of libraries was performed on an Illumina NovaSeq with 2 x 150 bp paired-end reads. Per the original workflow: The reads were demultiplexed and collapsed into UMI-guided consensus sequences using migec v1.2.7. Using mixcr v2.1.11, UMI consensuses were aligned to TRA and TRB V and J templates and then assembled into clonotypes. A clonotype was counted as expanded or contracted only when both edgeR and NoisET called the clonotype significant, with the noise models trained on biological replicates. For edgeR calls, a false discovery rate-adjusted p below 0.01 and a log2 fold-change threshold of 1 were applied. As an exploratory analysis of dynamics, PCA with hierarchical clustering was applied to max-normalized trajectories of the 1000 most abundant clonotypes. Separately sequenced CD4+ and CD8+ repertoires were used to assign the CD4 or CD8 phenotype of responding clones. TCRdb reran the public reads through fastp at Q25 and MiXCR, keeping productive beta chains. Each entry is one CDR3 protein sequence, shown with its most common DNA and genes. The V and J calls, along with clone size, are taken from TCRdb and not from the paper's own processing. For this sample there are 500,000 to 650,000 distinct CDR3 sequences; roughly a fifth appear just once. Together, the top ten hold roughly 9.1% of the sample.

The investigation overall reported the following: Contracting CD4+ clones appeared mostly in the CM and EM memory subsets, whereas CD8+ clones were enriched in EMRA. SARS-CoV-2 specificity was not confirmed for the second-wave clones peaking on day 37. Some responding clones were detected in pre-infection memory, which suggested that pre-existing cross-reactive memory T cells had joined the SARS-CoV-2 response. The study covered only a couple of mild cases, and larger cohorts including severe cases with pre-infection samples were considered necessary. Clones contracting from day 15 to 85 had balanced CD4/CD8 phenotypes, while a second wave expanding from day 15 to 37 was biased towards CD4+.

Between the V and J ends, shortened by 2 bases and 4 bases respectively, the junction contains 14 bases. The CDR3 starts with the cysteine, ends with the phenylalanine, and has 14 residues. Just CDR3 DNA is preserved here, 42 bases in frame from base 1. The germline V gene sets CDR1 to SQVTM and CDR2 to ANQGSEA. Ficoll-Paque density gradient centrifugation was the method used to isolate PBMCs. As to this clonotype: Its antigen remains unidentified. Base qualities are not provided; no much larger clone lies one nucleotide away.

Here the chain combines TRBV29-1 and TRBJ1-1; matching of 5 bases hints at TRBD1 as the D gene. What was sequenced was PBMCs or a T cell subset sorted from them (not recorded which). This clonotype was obtained from an adult woman who had mild COVID-19 (a few samples of this study predate the infection). The sample titles of this study are shuffled in the database, so cell type and time point are left out; the donor was told from shared clones. Here the CDR3 is given as CSVEFQGAGTEAFF. Here is the DNA: TGCAGCGTTGAATTTCAGGGCGCAGGCACTGAAGCTTTCTTT.